The source of this T cell receptor beta chain is a study of CD8 T cells in ankylosing spondylitis. TCR beta libraries were made by quantitative 5'-RACE with molecular barcodes. Using its own MiXCR run on the 5' RACE reads, TCRdb lists one record per CDR3 protein. The data hold 250,000 or so distinct CDR3 sequences, with about 10% observed a single time. This clonotype was counted at least ten times. Between the trimmed V and J ends, which lost 3 bases and 4 bases, there was a span of 12 bases. Germline lookup yields CDR1 KGHSH and CDR2 LQKENI. The CDR3 spans 15 residues. Sequences were obtained from blood, either unsorted or a sorted T cell fraction (not recorded which). The sequence derives from a male donor with ankylosing spondylitis or in good health (not recorded which). The chain employs TRBV18 and TRBJ2-2, with D possibly called TRBD1 or TRBD2 (5 bases each). The CDR3 DNA reads as TGTGCCAGCTCACCGCGTAGAGGGGTCACCGGGGAGCTGTTTTTT. It is translated as CASSPRRGVTGELFF. The full variable domain, its missing parts supplied by reference TRBV18 and TRBJ2-2, is NAGVMQNPRHLVRRRGQEARLRCSPMKGHSHVYWYRQLPEEGLKFMVYLQKENIIDESGMPKERFSAEFPKEGPSILRIQQVVRGDSAAYFCASSPRRGVTGELFFGEGSRLTVL.